The rows below give T cell receptor beta chains drawn from one sample of a study of beta chain features in type 1 diabetes. This table comes from immunoSEQ multiplex PCR, and its TCRdb copy is limited to in-frame clones, with some not included. The table has 500,000 to 800,000 clones, roughly an eighth seen once. Sequences were obtained from naive CD4+ T cells from blood. These receptor sequences come from a man younger than 40 with type 1 diabetes. The conserved cysteine and the conserved F or W are not part of the CDR3 here.

cdr3_length j_call v_call cdr3_aa
13 TRBJ2-7 TRBV9 ASSPDTAGVYEQY
13 TRBJ2-3 TRBV19 ASSTSGGRTDTQY
15 TRBJ2-3 TRBV10-3 AISEWVGASSTDTQY
12 TRBJ1-1 TRBV10-3 AISSGGGHTEAF
10 TRBJ2-1 TRBV5-1 ASSLPLNEQF
12 TRBJ1-2 TRBV7-9 ASSWAQGSDGYT
11 TRBJ1-2 TRBV6-5 ASSYNGAVGYT
14 TRBJ1-1 TRBV7-2 ASSLMGQGKNTEAF
12 TRBJ2-5 TRBV6-5 ASSYNSYAETQY
11 TRBJ1-1 TRBV2 ASKGGWATEAF
13 TRBJ2-3 TRBV11-3 ASSTAGTAGVTQY